Sequencing of this T cell receptor beta chain was carried out in a study of blood T cell repertoires in COVID-19. Study details: Samples taken during acute and convalescent COVID-19 were collected in the United States, Italy and Spain. PBMCs, B-cell-depleted T cells, or T cells provided the cDNA or gDNA that made up the material.

Germline values: CDR1 SGHRS, CDR2 YFSETQ. The CDR3 is made up of 17 amino acids. Trimming took 3 bases from V and 5 from J; bases not matched to a gene: 6. Under the authors' procedure: Estimated nucleated cell counts came from reference gene primer amplification. The assay was immunoSEQ multiplex PCR, and TCRdb's table has in-frame clones only and misses some. V and J calls and clone size are as listed in that table; D and trimming were resolved from the DNA. The sample carries over 200,000 clones, over 75% recorded once. This rearrangement joins TRBV5-1 to TRBJ2-2; 14 nucleotides match TRBD2. The clonotype was recovered from a man at least 80 years old with acute or convalescent COVID-19. The specimen sequenced was peripheral blood. The CDR3 nucleotides are TGCGCCAGCAGCTCGGGACTAGCGGGAGATGGGACCGGGGAGCTGTTTTTT. Its protein product is CASSSGLAGDGTGELFF.